The 6 T cell receptor beta chains presented below share a single source sample, sequenced in a study of blood T cell repertoires in COVID-19. Repertoires were generated with immunoSEQ multiplex PCR, while TCRdb's copy carries only in-frame clones and drops some. The profile shows tens of thousands of clones, under 85% of them singletons. The specimen sequenced was peripheral blood. The origin of the receptors is a woman of 80 years or more with acute or convalescent COVID-19.

V and J are TRBV5-4 and TRBJ2-5; tentative D call: TRBD2 (6 bases). V shed 0 bases and J shed 1 base, with 10 bases lying between them. The CDR3 is 15 residues long. Germline V lookup: CDR1 SGHNT, CDR2 YYREEE (reference sequence). The chain's CDR3 is CASSLAGSGQETQYF. The CDR3, as DNA: TGTGCCAGCAGCTTGGCCGGGAGCGGCCAAGAGACCCAGTACTTC.

V usage is TRBV29-1 and J usage is TRBJ2-3, with D uncertain. Trimming left V 4 bases short and J 5 bases short, with 13 bases between. CDR3 length: 13 amino acids. From germline, CDR1 is SQVTM and CDR2 ANQGSEA. This CDR3 is CSVGLASGDTQYF. The CDR3 bases are TGCAGCGTTGGATTAGCCTCCGGAGATACGCAGTATTTT.

The chain employs TRBV7-2 and TRBJ2-2; D is undetermined. Between the trimmed V and J ends, which lost 6 bases and 3 bases, there was a span of 11 bases. The CDR3 is 14 residues long. In germline, CDR1 is SGHTA, CDR2 FQGNSA. DNA for the CDR3: TGTGCCAGCAGAGCCCCTCTAGACACCGGGGAGCTGTTTTTT. Its protein is CASRAPLDTGELFF.

V usage is TRBV19 and J usage is TRBJ2-5, with 7 bases fitting TRBD2. V was pared by 6 bases and J by 7 bases, with 8 bases of the junction left unmatched. This CDR3 is built from 13 residues. The germline V gene has CDR1 LNHDA and CDR2 SQIVND (reference sequence). The CDR3 DNA is TGTGCCAGTAGCTCCGTACGCGGGGGGACCCAGTACTTC. This sequence encodes CASSSVRGGTQYF.

The gene calls are TRBV6-2 or TRBV6-3 and TRBJ2-1, with D perhaps TRBD2 (6 bases). The CDR3 covers 16 residues. Trimming left V 5 bases short and J 7 bases short, with 21 bases between. The germline V gene encodes CDR1 MNHEY and CDR2 SVGEGT. As DNA, the CDR3 is TGTGCCAGCAGTAGGGGACTTGCCCTCTGGGGGAATGAGCAGTTCTTC. Its translation is CASSRGLALWGNEQFF.

V gene TRBV6-5 combines with J gene TRBJ2-7, with D maybe TRBD1 (6 bases). The CDR3 length is 15 residues. The V gene lost 0 bases and the J gene lost 4 bases, with 13 bases spanning the gap. CDR1 is MNHEY, CDR2 SVGAGI, per germline. CDR3 loop: CASSYSAGEGYEQYF. The CDR3 DNA reads TGTGCCAGCAGTTACTCGGCAGGGGAAGGGTACGAGCAGTACTTC.